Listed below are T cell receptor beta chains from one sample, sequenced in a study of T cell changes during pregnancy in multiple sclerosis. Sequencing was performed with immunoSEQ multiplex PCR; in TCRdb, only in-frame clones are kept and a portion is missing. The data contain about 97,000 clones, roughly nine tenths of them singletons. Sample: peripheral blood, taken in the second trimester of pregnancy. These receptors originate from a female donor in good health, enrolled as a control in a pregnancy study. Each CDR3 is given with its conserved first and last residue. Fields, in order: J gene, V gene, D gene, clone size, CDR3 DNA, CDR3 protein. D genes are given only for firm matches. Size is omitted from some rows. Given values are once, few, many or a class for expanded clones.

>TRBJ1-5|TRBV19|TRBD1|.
TGTGCCAGTAGTGGACGGACAGGGGGCAATCAGCCCCAGCATTTT
CASSGRTGGNQPQHF
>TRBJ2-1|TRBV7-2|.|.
TGTGCCAGCAGCTTCCGAGGACTGAGCTCCTACAATGAGCAGTTCTTC
CASSFRGLSSYNEQFF
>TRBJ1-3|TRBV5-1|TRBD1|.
TGCGCCAGCAGCAGGACAGGGGCCAACTCTGGAAACACCATATATTTT
CASSRTGANSGNTIYF
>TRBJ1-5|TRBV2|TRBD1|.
TGTGCCAGCCGGGGACAGGGGGTTTCCAATCAGCCCCAGCATTTT
CASRGQGVSNQPQHF
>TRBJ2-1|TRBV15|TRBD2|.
TGTGCCACCAGCAGAGTTGTGGGAGGGCTGAACAATGAGCAGTTCTTC
CATSRVVGGLNNEQFF
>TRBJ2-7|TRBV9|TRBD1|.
TGTGCCAGCAGCTTTGGGACAGGGCCCTACGAGCAGTACTTC
CASSFGTGPYEQYF
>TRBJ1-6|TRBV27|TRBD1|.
TGTGCCAGCAGTTTATCATCTCTACCGACAGGGACTAATTCACCCCTCCACTTT
CASSLSSLPTGTNSPLHF
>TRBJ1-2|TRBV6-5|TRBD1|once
TGTGCCAGCAGTTACATGGACAGGCAGAACTATGGCTACACCTTC
CASSYMDRQNYGYTF
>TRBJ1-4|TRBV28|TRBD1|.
TGTGCCAGCAGTTTATCATACAGGGGGATTAATGAAAAACTGTTTTTT
CASSLSYRGINEKLFF
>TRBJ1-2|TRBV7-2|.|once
TGTGCCAGCAGCCAACCGGGACAATTTTTTGGCTACACCTTC
CASSQPGQFFGYTF
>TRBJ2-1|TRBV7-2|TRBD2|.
TGTGCCAGCAGCCTACTAGCGGGAGGTTACAATGAGCAGTTCTTC
CASSLLAGGYNEQFF
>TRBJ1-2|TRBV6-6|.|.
TGTGCCAGCAGTTACATTCGGGGGGAAGATGGCTACACCTTC
CASSYIRGEDGYTF
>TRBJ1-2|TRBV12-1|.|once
TGTGCCAGCAGGCCGAACAGGACTAGTATATATGGCTACACCTTC
CASRPNRTSIYGYTF
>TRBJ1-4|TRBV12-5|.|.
TGTGCTAGTGGTTTGGTACTAAGGGGCTGGAATGAAAAACTGTTTTTT
CASGLVLRGWNEKLFF
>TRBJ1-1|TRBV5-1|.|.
TGCGCCAGCAGCTTGTCCCGAGGGAGCACTGAAGCTTTCTTT
CASSLSRGSTEAFF
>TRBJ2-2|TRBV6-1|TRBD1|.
TGTGCCAGCAGTGCCAGGGGGATTAACACCGGGGAGCTGTTTTTT
CASSARGINTGELFF
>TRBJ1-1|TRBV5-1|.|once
TGCGCCAGCAGCCAACAACAGGGAAGAGGGACTGAAGCTTTCTTT
CASSQQQGRGTEAFF
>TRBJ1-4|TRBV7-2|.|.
TGTGCCAGCAGCTCCATCCCAGACAGAACTAATGAAAAACTGTTTTTT
CASSSIPDRTNEKLFF
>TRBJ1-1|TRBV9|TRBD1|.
TGTGCCAGCAGCGTACATGAACAGGGGGGCACTGAAGCTTTCTTT
CASSVHEQGGTEAFF
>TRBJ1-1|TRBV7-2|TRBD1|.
TGTGCCAGCAGCTTAGCGTTAGGGGGCGCGAGGAATACTGAAGCTTTCTTT
CASSLALGGARNTEAFF
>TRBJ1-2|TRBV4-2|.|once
TGTGCCAGCAGCCAAGTAAGCCAGGATAACTATGGCTACACCTTC
CASSQVSQDNYGYTF
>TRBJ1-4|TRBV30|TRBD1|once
TGTGCCTGGAGTGCGGACAGGGGAAATGAAAAACTGTTTTTT
CAWSADRGNEKLFF
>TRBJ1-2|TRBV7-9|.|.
TGTGCCAGCAGCTTAGAAGTACAGGGTGGCTACACCTTC
CASSLEVQGGYTF
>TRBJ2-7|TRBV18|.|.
TGTGCCAGCTCCCTCCGCGGGGACAGCTCCTACGAGCAGTACTTC
CASSLRGDSSYEQYF
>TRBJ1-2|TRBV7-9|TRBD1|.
TGTGCCAGCAGCCAGACAGGGCCCTATGGCTACACCTTC
CASSQTGPYGYTF
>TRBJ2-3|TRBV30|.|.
TGTGCCGGAACAGGTTCTCCCAACTTAGATACGCAGTATTTT
CAGTGSPNLDTQYF
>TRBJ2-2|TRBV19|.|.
TGTGCCAGTAGTACGCCACGGGCGGGGGCTTTCGGGGAGCTGTTTTTT
CASSTPRAGAFGELFF
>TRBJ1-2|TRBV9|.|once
TGTGCCAGCAGCGTAGGACAGCGCAATGGCTACACCTTC
CASSVGQRNGYTF
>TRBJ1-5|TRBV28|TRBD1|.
TGTGCCAGCAGTTTCCAGGGGGCTCGCAATCAGCCCCAGCATTTT
CASSFQGARNQPQHF
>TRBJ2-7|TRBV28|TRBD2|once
TGTGCCAGCAGTTCATCCGGGACTAGCGGGAGGCACGAGCAGTACTTC
CASSSSGTSGRHEQYF
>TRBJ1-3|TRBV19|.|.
TGTGCCAGTAGTATCCTTCCCTTCTCTGGAAACACCATATATTTT
CASSILPFSGNTIYF
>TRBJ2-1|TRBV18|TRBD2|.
TGTGCCAGCTCACCGGCGCTAGCGGGGCTCTACAATGAGCAGTTCTTC
CASSPALAGLYNEQFF
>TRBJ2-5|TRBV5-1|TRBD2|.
TGCGCCAGCAGCTCCTCTAGCGGGGGGAAAGAGACCCAGTACTTC
CASSSSSGGKETQYF
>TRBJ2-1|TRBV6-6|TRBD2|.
TGTGCCAGCAGTTACGGGCTAGCGGGAGCCAATGAGCAGTTCTTC
CASSYGLAGANEQFF
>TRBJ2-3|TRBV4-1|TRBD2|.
TGCGCCAGCAGCCAAGACAGTCTTCCGGGACTAGCGGGAAGTGATACGCAGTATTTT
CASSQDSLPGLAGSDTQYF
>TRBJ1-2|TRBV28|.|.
TGTGCCAGCACCATTGAGGGGGTTTACAGTGCCTATGGCTACACCTTC
CASTIEGVYSAYGYTF
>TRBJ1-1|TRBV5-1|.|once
TGCGCCAGCAGTTTGGCCGACAGGCCGAACACTGAAGCTTTCTTT
CASSLADRPNTEAFF
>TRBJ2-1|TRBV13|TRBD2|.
TGTGCCAGCAGCTTAGGTGCCGCGGGGGATGAGCAGTTCTTC
CASSLGAAGDEQFF
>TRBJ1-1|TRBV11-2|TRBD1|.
TGTGCCAGCAGCATCGACAGGGACACTGAAGCTTTCTTT
CASSIDRDTEAFF
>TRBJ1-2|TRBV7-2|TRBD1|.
TGTGCCAGCAGCGGAGGACAGGGGAACTATGGCTACACCTTC
CASSGGQGNYGYTF
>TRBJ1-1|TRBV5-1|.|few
TGCGCCAGCAGCTTAGGGCAGGGTGAAGCTTTCTTT
CASSLGQGEAFF
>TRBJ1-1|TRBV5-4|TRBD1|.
TGTGCCAGCAAACACAGGGGGGACATGAACACTGAAGCTTTCTTT
CASKHRGDMNTEAFF
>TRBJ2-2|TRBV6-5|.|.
TGTGCCAGCATACCAGGGATGGGGACCGGGGAGCTGTTTTTT
CASIPGMGTGELFF
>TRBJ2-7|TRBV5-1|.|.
TGCGCCACCAGTATGACAGGCACCTACGAGCAGTACTTC
CATSMTGTYEQYF
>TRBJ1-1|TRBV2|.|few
TGTGCCAGCAGTTCCTACACTGAAGCTTTCTTT
CASSSYTEAFF
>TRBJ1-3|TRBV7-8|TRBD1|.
TGTGCCAGCAGCGGTCGGACAGGCGGATGGGGAAACACCATATATTTT
CASSGRTGGWGNTIYF